Below are 18 T cell receptor beta chains sequenced from a single sample in a study of post-analysis software for immune sequencing data. Whole-study findings and limits: In patients, roughly 5 TRBV segments were more frequent than in controls, with TRBV5-6, TRBV5-1 and TRBV20-1 among them.

Each TCR beta cDNA library carried unique molecular identifiers. TCRdb ran MiXCR on the PCR reads and lists one entry per CDR3 protein. The profile shows over 300,000 distinct CDR3 sequences, about a third of them singletons. No antigen has been assigned to these receptors. The sample taken for sequencing was blood. Source of these receptors: a girl aged 5-17 years with multiple sclerosis.

This clonotype was detected a few times. V is TRBV3-1 and J is TRBJ1-1; possible D gene TRBD1, 6 bases. CDR1 is LGHDT and CDR2 is YNNKEL in the germline V gene (reference sequence). Trimming took off 4 bases at V and 7 bases at J, with 16 bases between the two ends. This CDR3 comprises 14 residues. DNA for the CDR3: TGTGCCAGCAGCCGCATACAGGGAACCGTTGAAGCTTTCTTT. This codes for CASSRIQGTVEAFF.

This clonotype has only a few counts. V usage is TRBV29-1 and J usage is TRBJ1-1; D not resolved. There are 12 residues in the CDR3. Germline CDR1 reads SQVTM; CDR2 reads ANQGSEA. V lost 3 bases and J lost 4, with 9 bases in between. Here the CDR3 reads CSVDRRSTEAFF. The CDR3 DNA reads TGCAGCGTTGACAGGAGGAGCACTGAAGCTTTCTTT.

This clonotype was picked up many times. The CDR3 here is CASSKGQATNYGYTF. CDR3 coding DNA: TGTGCCAGCAGCAAGGGACAGGCGACAAACTATGGCTACACCTTC. The J gene is TRBJ1-2, the V gene TRBV6-1; 8 bases map to TRBD1. From germline, CDR1 is MNHNS and CDR2 SASEGT. The CDR3 sequence is 15 residues long. V dropped 6 bases and J dropped 2; count of bases not matched to a gene: 8.

Note on this clonotype: At one of its ends the junction is not consistent with the germline gene, which may arise from a read error. The J gene is TRBJ1-5, the V gene TRBV12-3 or TRBV12-4, with TRBD1 matching 7 bases. The CDR3 runs to 16 residues. The CDR3 spells CAGSLFAGGGNQPQHF. CDR3 in DNA: TGTGCCGGCAGTTTGTTCGCAGGGGGGGGCAATCAGCCCCAGCATTTT.

The table lists this clonotype with a few counts. The chain employs TRBV5-1 and TRBJ2-5; 9 bases map to TRBD1. CDR3 length: 14 residues. J was trimmed by 5 bases and V by 2 bases; bases with no gene match: 4. Germline lookup yields CDR1 SGHRS and CDR2 YFSETQ. CDR3 protein: CASSLQGTGETQYF. The DNA of the CDR3 is TGCGCCAGCAGCTTACAGGGGACAGGGGAGACCCAGTACTTC.

V and J are TRBV7-2 and TRBJ2-3, with 9 nucleotides matching TRBD2. Losses at the gene ends were 8 bases for V and 7 bases for J; bases not matched to a gene: 7. The CDR3 contains 13 residues. Germline V gene sequence: CDR1 SGHTA, CDR2 FQGNSA. The CDR3 sequence: CASCSGRKNTQYF. CDR3 sequence (DNA): TGTGCCAGCTGTAGCGGGAGAAAGAATACGCAGTATTTT.

The chain combines TRBV5-4 with TRBJ1-2, with TRBD1 matching over 8 bases. The CDR3 runs 15 residues. V shed 3 bases, J shed 3 bases, and the junction held 7 bases outside the gene matches. Germline V gene lookup returns CDR1 SGHNT and CDR2 YYREEE (reference sequence). CDR3 protein: CASSSAGGADYGYTF. Written as DNA, the CDR3 is TGTGCCAGCAGCTCTGCAGGGGGCGCCGACTATGGCTACACCTTC.

This clonotype was counted a few times. J is TRBJ2-7 and V is TRBV7-2, with TRBD1 matching 7 bases. The CDR3 covers 15 residues. Trimming at V came to 4 bases and at J to 2 bases, leaving 8 bases not matched to a gene. Germline CDR1 is SGHTA and CDR2 is FQGNSA. CDR3 protein: CASSSGQIGAYEQYF. The CDR3 bases are TGTGCCAGCAGCTCGGGACAGATCGGGGCCTACGAGCAGTACTTC. Full variable domain (rest looked up from reference TRBV7-2 and TRBJ2-7): GAGVSQSPSNKVTEKGKDVELRCDPISGHTALYWYRQSLGQGLEFLIYFQGNSAPDKSGLPSDRFSAERTGGSVSTLTIQRTQQEDSAVYLCASSSGQIGAYEQYFGPGTRLTVT.

This chain joins TRBV7-9 and TRBJ2-7; 9 bases fit TRBD1. V gave up 1 base and J gave up 6 bases; unmatched junction bases: 4. Germline V gene data show CDR1 as SEHNR and CDR2 as FQNEAQ (reference sequence). This CDR3 has 14 residues. The CDR3 DNA reads TGTGCCAGCAGCTTAGAGGGACAGGGTTTCGAGCAGTACTTC. This codes for CASSLEGQGFEQYF.

The chain combines TRBV4-1 with TRBJ2-3; TRBD1 aligns across 10 bases. Germline loops: CDR1 MGHRA, CDR2 YSYEKL. After removal of 2 bases from V and 3 bases from J, the junction contained 8 bases not matched to a gene. The length of the CDR3 is 17 residues. The DNA for the CDR3 is TGCGCCAGCAGCCAACCCGGGACAGGGGCCACGACAGATACGCAGTATTTT. This sequence encodes CASSQPGTGATTDTQYF.

This rearrangement joins TRBV7-2 to TRBJ2-7; 9 bases match TRBD1. The J call may be in error: the DNA end matches TRBJ2-5 better. Germline loops: CDR1 SGHTA, CDR2 FQGNSA. The CDR3 contains 15 residues. CDR3 residues: CASSLGDRELETQYF. The CDR3 nucleotides are TGTGCCAGCAGCTTGGGGGACAGGGAGTTAGAGACCCAGTACTTC.

This clonotype has just a few counts. In nucleotides, the CDR3 is TGCGCCAGCAGCCAAGGACCGGGACTCGGCGCGGATACGCAGTATTTT. Amino acids: CASSQGPGLGADTQYF. V usage is TRBV4-3 and J usage is TRBJ2-3; possible D gene TRBD2, 6 bases. Germline CDR1 LGHNA, CDR2 YSLEER. Trimming left V 1 base short and J 6 bases short, with 17 bases between. The CDR3 consists of 16 residues.

The chain uses TRBV4-2 and TRBJ1-2, with D perhaps TRBD1 (5 bases). The CDR3 contains 15 residues. Germline V CDR1 and CDR2: LGHNA, YNFKEQ. V shed 1 base and J shed 2 bases, with 11 bases lying between them. CDR3 coding DNA: TGTGCCAGCAGCCAAGGGGGACCGCGGAACTATGGCTACACCTTC. Translating it yields CASSQGGPRNYGYTF.

This clonotype appeared a few times. DNA of the CDR3: TGTGCCAGCAGTTTAGAGGACCCTGCCGAAGCTTTCTTT. Translating it yields CASSLEDPAEAFF. V gene TRBV12-3 or TRBV12-4 combines with J gene TRBJ1-1; D call uncertain. This CDR3 contains 13 residues. Between the trimmed V and J ends, which lost 1 base and 8 bases, there was a span of 11 bases.

In its sample, this clonotype was seen a few times. V gene TRBV7-3 combines with J gene TRBJ2-7; weak D call: TRBD1 (6 bases). Germline assignment: CDR1 SGHTA and CDR2 FQGTGA. The length of the CDR3 is 13 residues. The ends were cut back, 5 bases at V and 5 bases at J, with 13 bases in the middle. The CDR3 protein is CASSQRSGDEQYF. CDR3 sequence (DNA): TGTGCCAGCAGCCAAAGGTCAGGGGACGAGCAGTACTTC.

The table lists this clonotype with a few counts. This chain uses TRBV10-3 with TRBJ2-7, with 9 positions matching TRBD1. The V gene end was trimmed by 2 bases and the J gene end by 5 bases; junction bases not matched to a gene: 7. Germline V gene lookup returns CDR1 ENHRY and CDR2 SYGVKD. The CDR3 totals 15 residues. CDR3 bases: TGTGCCATCAGTGAGGACCGGACAGGGGAGGACGAGCAGTACTTC. Protein product: CAISEDRTGEDEQYF.

The chain links TRBV20-1 to TRBJ2-3; 9 bases agree with TRBD2. CDR3 length: 17 amino acids. With 3 bases clipped from V and 1 base from J, the junction kept 11 bases outside the gene matches. CDR1 DFQATT and CDR2 SNEGSKA come from the germline V gene (reference sequence). The CDR3 region has the DNA TGCAGTGCTAGGGTCCCCAGGGAGCGGGAGGGCACAGATACGCAGTATTTT. Translation gives CSARVPREREGTDTQYF.

The rearrangement joins TRBV6-5 to TRBJ1-5, with D possibly being TRBD1 (5 bases). CDR3 length: 15 amino acids. V lost 5 bases to trimming and J lost 3 bases, with 14 bases between them. Germline CDR1 is MNHEY and CDR2 is SVGAGI. The DNA of the CDR3 is TGTGCCAGCAGTGGAGAAATGGGGGTCAATCAGCCCCAGCATTTT. It codes for CASSGEMGVNQPQHF.